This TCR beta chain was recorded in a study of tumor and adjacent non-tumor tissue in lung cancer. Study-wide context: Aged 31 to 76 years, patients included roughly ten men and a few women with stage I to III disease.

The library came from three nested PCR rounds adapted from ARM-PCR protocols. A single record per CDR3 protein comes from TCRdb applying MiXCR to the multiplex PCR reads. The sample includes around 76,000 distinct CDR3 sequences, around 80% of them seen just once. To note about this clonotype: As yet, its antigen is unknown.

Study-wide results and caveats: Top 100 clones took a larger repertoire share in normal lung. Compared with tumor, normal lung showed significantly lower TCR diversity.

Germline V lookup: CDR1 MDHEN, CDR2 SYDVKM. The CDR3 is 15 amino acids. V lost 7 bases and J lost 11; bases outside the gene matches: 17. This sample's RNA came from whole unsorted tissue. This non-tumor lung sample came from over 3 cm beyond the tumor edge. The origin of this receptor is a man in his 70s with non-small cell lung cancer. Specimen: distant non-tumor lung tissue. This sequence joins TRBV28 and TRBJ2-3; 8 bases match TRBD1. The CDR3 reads CASMARQGAHRMQYF. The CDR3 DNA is TGTGCCAGCATGGCTAGGCAGGGGGCCCACCGTATGCAGTATTTT.